What follows is one T cell receptor beta chain and its context. Its antigen remains unknown. The sample belongs to a study of shared clonotypes between healthy human individuals. The assay was immunoSEQ multiplex PCR, and TCRdb's table has in-frame clones only and misses some. The sample contains about 1.1 million clones, roughly 80% of which appear only once. Per the germline V gene, CDR1 is MDHEN and CDR2 is SYDVKM. V lost 6 bases and J 4 bases, leaving 7 bases between the germline ends. This CDR3 is built from 12 residues. Study-level findings and limits: Clonotypes not shared had lower generation probabilities than those common to all four donors. Sequencing depth was predicted to influence how clonotypes are shared among donors. In the sorted subsets, rarefaction showed sequencing was incomplete despite large depth.

Sequenced sample: memory CD4+ T cells from PBMCs. Subset of the sample: CD45RA-negative fraction. The clonotype originates from a man aged 18-30 years in good health. Some clones in this sample may be carry-over from other donors' samples. The chain employs TRBV28 and TRBJ1-5; D is ambiguous. Written as DNA, the CDR3 is TGTGCCAGCAGGGCACTGAATCAGCCCCAGCATTTT. This encodes CASRALNQPQHF. Full variable domain (missing parts from reference TRBV28 and TRBJ1-5): DVKVTQSSRYLVKRTGEKVFLECVQDMDHENMFWYRQDPGLGLRLIYFSYDVKMKEKGDIPEGYSVSREKKERFSLILESASTNQTSMYLCASRALNQPQHFGDGTRLSIL.